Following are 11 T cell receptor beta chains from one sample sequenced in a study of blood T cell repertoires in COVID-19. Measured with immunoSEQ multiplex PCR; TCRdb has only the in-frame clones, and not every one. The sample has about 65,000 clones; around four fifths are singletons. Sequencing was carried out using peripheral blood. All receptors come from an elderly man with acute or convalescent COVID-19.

This CDR3 is CASSSGLVESGELFF. The CDR3 nucleotides read TGTGCCAGCAGCTCGGGACTAGTAGAATCCGGGGAGCTGTTTTTT. The chain couples TRBV5-6 to TRBJ2-2, with 8 bases that match TRBD2. After removal of 3 bases from V and 6 bases from J, the junction contained 7 bases not matched to a gene. The CDR3 loop spans 15 amino acids. Germline CDR1 SGHDT, CDR2 YYEEEE.

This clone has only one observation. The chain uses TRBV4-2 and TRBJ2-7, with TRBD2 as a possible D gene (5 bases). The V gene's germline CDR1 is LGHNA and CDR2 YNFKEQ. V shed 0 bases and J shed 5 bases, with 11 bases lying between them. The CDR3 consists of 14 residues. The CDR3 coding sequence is TGTGCCAGCAGCCAAGATTTTAGAGGGAACGAGCAGTACTTC. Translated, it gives CASSQDFRGNEQYF.

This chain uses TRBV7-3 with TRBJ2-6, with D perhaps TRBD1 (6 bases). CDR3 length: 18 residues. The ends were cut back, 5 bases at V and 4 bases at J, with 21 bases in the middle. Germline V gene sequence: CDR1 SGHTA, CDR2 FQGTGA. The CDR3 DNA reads TGTGCCAGCAGCCCGCGACAGGACGGGTTTTTAGGGGCCAACGTCCTGACTTTC. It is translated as CASSPRQDGFLGANVLTF.

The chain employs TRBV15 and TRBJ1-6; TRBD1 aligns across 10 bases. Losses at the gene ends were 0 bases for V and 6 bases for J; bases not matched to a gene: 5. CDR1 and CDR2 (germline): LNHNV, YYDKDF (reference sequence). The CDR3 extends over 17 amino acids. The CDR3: CATSRDRQGAGNSPLHF. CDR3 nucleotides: TGTGCCACCAGCAGAGATAGACAGGGGGCGGGTAATTCACCCCTCCACTTT.

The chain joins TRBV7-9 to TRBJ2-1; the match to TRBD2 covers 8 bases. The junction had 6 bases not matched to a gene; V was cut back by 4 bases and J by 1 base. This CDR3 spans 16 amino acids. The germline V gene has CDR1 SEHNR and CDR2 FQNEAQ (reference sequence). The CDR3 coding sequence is TGTGCCAGCAGCTCCGAGCGGGGGAGGTCCTACAATGAGCAGTTCTTC. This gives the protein CASSSERGRSYNEQFF.

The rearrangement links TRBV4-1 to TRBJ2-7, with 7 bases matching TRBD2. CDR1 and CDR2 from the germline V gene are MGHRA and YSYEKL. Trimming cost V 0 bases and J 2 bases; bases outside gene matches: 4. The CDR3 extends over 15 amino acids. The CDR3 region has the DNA TGCGCCAGCAGCCAAGACATGGGGGGGGCCTACGAGCAGTACTTC. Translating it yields CASSQDMGGAYEQYF.

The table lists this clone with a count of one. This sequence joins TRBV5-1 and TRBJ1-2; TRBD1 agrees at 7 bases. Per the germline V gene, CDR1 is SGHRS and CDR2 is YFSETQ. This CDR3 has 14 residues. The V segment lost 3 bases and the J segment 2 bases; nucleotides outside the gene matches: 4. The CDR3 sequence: CASSSMTGNYGYTF. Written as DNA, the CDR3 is TGCGCCAGCAGCTCTATGACAGGGAACTATGGCTACACCTTC.

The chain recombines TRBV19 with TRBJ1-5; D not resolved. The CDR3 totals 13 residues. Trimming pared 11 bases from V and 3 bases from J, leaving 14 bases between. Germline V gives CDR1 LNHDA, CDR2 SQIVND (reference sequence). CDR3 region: CASHDTANQPQHF. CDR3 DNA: TGTGCCTCCCATGACACTGCCAATCAGCCCCAGCATTTT.

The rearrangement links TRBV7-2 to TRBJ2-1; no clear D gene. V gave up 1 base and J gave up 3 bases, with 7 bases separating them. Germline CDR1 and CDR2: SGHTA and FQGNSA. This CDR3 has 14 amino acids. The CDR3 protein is CASSLVPIYNEQFF. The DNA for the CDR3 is TGTGCCAGCAGCTTAGTTCCCATCTACAATGAGCAGTTCTTC.

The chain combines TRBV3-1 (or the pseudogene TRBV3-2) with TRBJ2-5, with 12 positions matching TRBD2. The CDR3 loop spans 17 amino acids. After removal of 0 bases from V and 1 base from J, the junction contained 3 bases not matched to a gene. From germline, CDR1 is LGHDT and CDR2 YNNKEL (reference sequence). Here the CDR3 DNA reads TGTGCCAGCAGCCAAGATAGACTAGCGGGGGTCCAAGAGACCCAGTACTTC. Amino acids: CASSQDRLAGVQETQYF.

In nucleotides, the CDR3 is TGTGCCAGTAGCAGACAGAATAATTCACCCCTCCACTTT. Protein: CASSRQNNSPLHF. J is TRBJ1-6 and V is TRBV19; maybe TRBD1 (5 bases). The CDR3 length is 13 residues. Trimming left V 6 bases short and J 5 bases short, with 8 bases between. Per the germline V gene, CDR1 is LNHDA and CDR2 is SQIVND (reference sequence).